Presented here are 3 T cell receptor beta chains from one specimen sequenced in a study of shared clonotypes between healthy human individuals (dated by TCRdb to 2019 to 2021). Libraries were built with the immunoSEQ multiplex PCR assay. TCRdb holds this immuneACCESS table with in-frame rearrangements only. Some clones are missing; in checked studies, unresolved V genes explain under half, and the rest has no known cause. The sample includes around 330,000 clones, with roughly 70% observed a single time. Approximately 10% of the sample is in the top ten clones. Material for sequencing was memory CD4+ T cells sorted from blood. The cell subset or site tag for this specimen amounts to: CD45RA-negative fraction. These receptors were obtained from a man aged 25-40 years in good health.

CDR3 DNA: TGCAGCGTTGACGGACTAGCGGGACGGGGCGAGCAGTACTTC. Translated, it gives CSVDGLAGRGEQYF. V gene TRBV29-1 combines with J gene TRBJ2-7, with 12 bases fitting TRBD2. CDR1 and CDR2 from the germline V gene are SQVTM and ANQGSEA. V dropped 3 bases and J dropped 6; count of bases not matched to a gene: 6. The CDR3 totals 14 residues.

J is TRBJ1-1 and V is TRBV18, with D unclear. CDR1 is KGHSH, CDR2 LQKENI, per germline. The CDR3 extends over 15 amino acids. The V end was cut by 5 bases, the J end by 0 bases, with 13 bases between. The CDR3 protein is CASSSAVHLNTEAFF. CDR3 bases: TGTGCCAGCTCATCCGCAGTGCATCTGAACACTGAAGCTTTCTTT.

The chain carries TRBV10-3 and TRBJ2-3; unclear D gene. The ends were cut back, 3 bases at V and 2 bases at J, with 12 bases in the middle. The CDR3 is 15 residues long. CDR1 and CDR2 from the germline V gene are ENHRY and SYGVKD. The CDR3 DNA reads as TGTGCCATCAGTGAAGATGGCGGCGACACAGATACGCAGTATTTT. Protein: CAISEDGGDTDTQYF.